The 23 T cell receptor beta chains below come from one sample, sequenced in a study of T cell changes during pregnancy in multiple sclerosis. Data came from immunoSEQ multiplex PCR; TCRdb stores just in-frame clones and leaves some out. The table records approximately 54,000 clones, 91% of them present only once. Source: peripheral blood, taken after pregnancy. The source is a female donor in good health, enrolled as a control in a pregnancy study.

The rearrangement joins TRBV6-5 to TRBJ1-1; perhaps TRBD1 as D (5 bases). The germline V gene encodes CDR1 MNHEY and CDR2 SVGAGI. Trimming took 7 bases from V and 4 from J, leaving 13 bases between them. This CDR3 is 13 amino acids long. The CDR3 DNA is TGTGCCAGCACGGAGGGGTTTAGCACTGAAGCTTTCTTT. It translates to CASTEGFSTEAFF.

The chain uses TRBV18 and TRBJ1-1; D call uncertain. The V and J ends lost 3 bases and 1 base respectively, with 9 bases between them. The CDR3 sequence is 14 residues long. Germline lookup yields CDR1 KGHSH and CDR2 LQKENI. CDR3 nucleotide sequence: TGTGCCAGCTCACCCTACGACAAGAACACTGAAGCTTTCTTT. This encodes CASSPYDKNTEAFF.

This clone was found once. J is TRBJ2-7 and V is TRBV7-2; D call uncertain. V was trimmed by 1 base and J by 3 bases, leaving 10 bases between them. CDR3 length: 14 residues. Germline V gene data show CDR1 as SGHTA and CDR2 as FQGNSA. The CDR3, as DNA: TGTGCCAGCAGCTTAGAGCCAGGTCTCTACGAGCAGTACTTC. Its translation is CASSLEPGLYEQYF.

This sequence joins TRBV2 and TRBJ2-3, with TRBD2 identical over 11 bases. V was pared by 6 bases and J by 4 bases, with 12 bases of the junction left unmatched. The CDR3 is made up of 17 amino acids. Germline V gene data show CDR1 as SNHLY and CDR2 as FYNNEI. The CDR3, as DNA: TGTGCCAGCAGAAAGACAGAGGCTAGCGGGGGGTCAGATACGCAGTATTTT. Translation gives CASRKTEASGGSDTQYF.

This clone was counted once. The chain has TRBV5-1 and TRBJ2-5, with D tentatively TRBD2 (7 bases). Looked up from germline, CDR1 is SGHRS and CDR2 is YFSETQ. CDR3 length: 15 residues. The V end lost 4 bases, the J end lost 2 bases, and 15 bases lay between the germline ends. Here the CDR3 DNA reads TGCGCCAGCAGCCGCCTAGGGGGGGAACAAGAGACCCAGTACTTC. Translated: CASSRLGGEQETQYF.

The CDR3 loop is CASKRGQASGNTIYF. Here the CDR3 DNA reads TGTGCCAGCAAGAGAGGACAAGCCTCTGGAAACACCATATATTTT. The V gene is TRBV6-1, the J gene TRBJ1-3; a possible D gene is TRBD1 (5 bases). The V end lost 7 bases, the J end lost 0 bases, and 13 bases lay between the germline ends. Germline values: CDR1 MNHNS, CDR2 SASEGT. The CDR3 contains 15 residues.

This sequence joins TRBV5-6 and TRBJ2-3; 7 nucleotides line up with TRBD2. Per the germline V gene, CDR1 is SGHDT and CDR2 is YYEEEE. The V and J ends lost 0 bases and 2 bases, in that order; junction bases with no gene match: 6. This CDR3 has 16 residues. Here the CDR3 reads CASSLATGGPTDTQYF. CDR3 DNA: TGTGCCAGCAGCTTGGCAACGGGAGGACCCACAGATACGCAGTATTTT.

This chain links TRBV6-1 with TRBJ2-7; TRBD2 agrees at 9 bases. Germline CDR1 and CDR2: MNHNS and SASEGT. The CDR3 extends over 13 amino acids. The junction had 5 bases not matched to a gene; V was cut back by 7 bases and J by 4 bases. CDR3 sequence: CASTYLAGYEQYF. The CDR3 nucleotides read TGTGCCAGCACATATCTAGCGGGGTACGAGCAGTACTTC.

The J gene is TRBJ1-1, the V gene TRBV5-1, with TRBD1 as a possible D gene (6 bases). Trimming took 1 base from V and 2 from J, leaving 12 bases between them. The CDR3 covers 15 residues. Looked up from germline, CDR1 is SGHRS and CDR2 is YFSETQ. The CDR3 is CASSLSRQVNTEAFF. The CDR3 region has the DNA TGCGCCAGCAGCTTGTCGAGACAGGTTAACACTGAAGCTTTCTTT.

The chain uses TRBV30 and TRBJ2-1; D is uncertain. The length of the CDR3 is 13 residues. Trimming took 2 bases from V and 5 from J, leaving 10 bases between them. Germline CDR1 and CDR2: GTSNPN and SVGIG (reference sequence). The CDR3 region is CAWSRRLDNEQFF. The CDR3 DNA is TGTGCCTGGAGTAGGAGACTCGACAATGAGCAGTTCTTC.

The rearrangement uses TRBV18 and TRBJ2-5; D perhaps matches TRBD2 (6 bases). The CDR3 is made up of 14 amino acids. V lost 3 bases and J lost 2, with 10 bases in between. The germline gives CDR1 KGHSH, CDR2 LQKENI. This chain's CDR3 is CASSPAGTQETQYF. The DNA for the CDR3 is TGTGCCAGCTCACCTGCGGGGACGCAAGAGACCCAGTACTTC.

This chain joins TRBV4-2 and TRBJ1-5; 10 bases align to TRBD1. V lost 3 bases, J lost 6 bases, and 2 bases stayed unmatched. The CDR3 is 14 amino acids. In germline, CDR1 is LGHNA, CDR2 YNFKEQ. CDR3 amino acids: CASSQGQGTQPQHF. The CDR3 coding sequence is TGTGCCAGCAGCCAGGGACAGGGGACTCAGCCCCAGCATTTT.

The chain links TRBV7-6 to TRBJ2-5; D may be TRBD2 (6 bases). Germline lookup yields CDR1 SGHVS and CDR2 FNYEAQ. V was shortened by 5 bases and J by 7 bases, with 23 bases between the two germline ends. The CDR3 runs to 16 residues. The CDR3 DNA sequence: TGTGCCAGCAGCCGGCGGGGAAGGACCCAGGATGGGACCCAGTACTTC. Translated: CASSRRGRTQDGTQYF.

The V call is TRBV11-2, the J call TRBJ2-5; TRBD2 matches at 7 bases. The J segment lost 3 bases and the V segment lost 2 bases, leaving 3 bases of the junction unmatched. CDR3 length: 14 amino acids. Germline CDR1 is SGHAT and CDR2 is FQNNGV. CDR3 DNA sequence: TGTGCCAGCAGCTTATATCTAGCGGAAGAGACCCAGTACTTC. Translation gives CASSLYLAEETQYF.

The CDR3 protein is CASSVGQVLLGSADTQYF. CDR3 in DNA: TGTGCCAGCAGTGTGGGACAGGTCCTTCTAGGTAGCGCAGATACGCAGTATTTT. The J gene is TRBJ2-3, the V gene TRBV27, with 8 bases identical to TRBD1. CDR3 length: 18 residues. After removal of 5 bases from V and 4 bases from J, the junction contained 17 bases not matched to a gene. The germline gives CDR1 MNHEY, CDR2 SMNVEV (reference sequence).

This chain uses TRBV19 with TRBJ2-1; D remains ambiguous. CDR1 LNHDA and CDR2 SQIVND come from the germline V gene (reference sequence). Trimming pared 5 bases from V and 2 bases from J, leaving 10 bases between. This CDR3 is built from 14 residues. The CDR3 region has the DNA TGTGCCAGTAGTTCAACTCTAGCCTACAATGAGCAGTTCTTC. It yields the protein CASSSTLAYNEQFF.

The V gene is TRBV7-8, the J gene TRBJ2-3, with 11 bases fitting TRBD2. CDR3 length equals 16 residues. Per germline, CDR1 SGHVS and CDR2 FQNEAQ. With 8 bases clipped from V and 4 bases from J, the junction kept 11 bases outside the gene matches. CDR3 sequence reads: CASVISGRAAADTQYF. The CDR3 coding sequence is TGTGCCAGCGTGATTAGCGGGAGGGCGGCGGCAGATACGCAGTATTTT.

V gene TRBV5-1 combines with J gene TRBJ2-1; D is possibly TRBD2 (6 bases). The CDR3 spans 15 residues. V was shortened by 4 bases and J by 0 bases, with 11 bases between the two germline ends. Per the germline V gene, CDR1 is SGHRS and CDR2 is YFSETQ. CDR3 bases: TGCGCCAGCAGCCCGGGACTTAGCTCCTACAATGAGCAGTTCTTC. Its protein product is CASSPGLSSYNEQFF.

The CDR3 loop reads CASSPEQGLGRVNYGYTF. The CDR3 coding sequence is TGCGCCAGCAGCCCTGAACAGGGCTTAGGAAGGGTTAACTATGGCTACACCTTC. The V gene is TRBV5-1, the J gene TRBJ1-2; D might be TRBD1 (6 bases). Per germline, CDR1 SGHRS and CDR2 YFSETQ. The CDR3 covers 18 residues. The V end lost 4 bases, the J end lost 1 base, and 23 bases lay between the germline ends. Combining the CDR3 with reference TRBV5-1 and TRBJ1-2 gives the whole variable domain KAGVTQTPRYLIKTRGQQVTLSCSPISGHRSVSWYQQTPGQGLQFLFEYFSETQRNKGNFPGRFSGRQFSNSRSEMNVSTLELGDSALYLCASSPEQGLGRVNYGYTFGSGTRLTVV.

The chain combines TRBV6-6 with TRBJ2-7; D is perhaps TRBD2 (6 bases). The V and J ends lost 8 bases and 4 bases respectively, with 18 bases between them. Per the germline V gene, CDR1 is MNHNY and CDR2 is SVGAGI (reference sequence). This CDR3 spans 14 amino acids. The chain's CDR3 is CASGYSGGLYEQYF. The CDR3 DNA reads as TGTGCCAGCGGATACTCCGGAGGGCTTTACGAGCAGTACTTC.

This chain joins TRBV18 and TRBJ2-1; the match to TRBD1 covers 8 bases. The V segment lost 2 bases and the J segment 7 bases; nucleotides outside the gene matches: 13. This CDR3 is 17 amino acids long. Germline V gene sequence: CDR1 KGHSH, CDR2 LQKENI. The CDR3 bases are TGTGCCAGCTCACCAATGGCCGGGCAGGGGGCTGGGAATGAGCAGTTCTTC. Its protein is CASSPMAGQGAGNEQFF.

This clone appeared a single time. V is TRBV27 and J is TRBJ1-2; TRBD1 matches at 9 bases. The CDR3 loop spans 13 amino acids. The V gene end was trimmed by 5 bases and the J gene end by 10 bases; junction bases not matched to a gene: 8. In germline, CDR1 is MNHEY, CDR2 SMNVEV (reference sequence). DNA of the CDR3: TGTGCCAGCAGTCCTGGGACAGGGCTGTTCTACACCTTC. Translated, it gives CASSPGTGLFYTF.

The CDR3 loop reads CASSPTGNEQFF. In DNA, the CDR3 is TGCGCCAGCAGTCCGACCGGGAACGAGCAGTTCTTC. The gene calls are TRBV10-1 and TRBJ2-1; a weak D match, TRBD2 (5 bases). CDR1 and CDR2 (germline): WNHNN, SYGVQD (reference sequence). Trimming removed 5 bases at V and 10 bases at J, with 12 bases between. The CDR3 totals 12 residues.